Listed below are T cell receptor beta chains from one sample, sequenced in a study of cytomegalovirus exposure and HLA in healthy donors. Repertoires were generated with immunoSEQ multiplex PCR, while TCRdb's copy carries only in-frame clones and drops some. The profile shows 190,000 or so clones, 80% to 85% of them singletons. The sequencing sample was made of PBMCs. The source of these receptors is a woman aged 18 to 35 in good health and CMV-seropositive. CDR3s include the opening cysteine and the closing phenylalanine or tryptophan.

V	CDR3
TRBV7-9	CASSVRGNQPQHF
TRBV4-2	CASSQSLGTGRETQYF
TRBV6-1	CASSDMMGGQGVYEQYF
TRBV5-5	CAAGTGVQYYGYTF
TRBV5-4	CAEGLAGSHEQFF
TRBV19	CASRSGDGTGANVLTF
TRBV5-1	CASSLYPSGGTDTQYF
TRBV5-1	CASSLAGQDGYTF
TRBV4-1	CASSQDGTGLYGYTF
TRBV6-1	CASSEVVAGGPGDTQYF
TRBV9	CASSVPETGNTEKLFF
TRBV12-5	CASGRFGQSWGTQYF
TRBV10-3	CAIGQGANEKLFF